Here is one TCR beta chain with its context. Its antigen is still unknown. In germline, CDR1 is SNHLY, CDR2 FYNNEI. With 6 bases removed from V and 2 bases from J, the gap between germline ends came to 12 bases. The CDR3 is made up of 14 amino acids. This sample stems from a study of blood T cells in healthy people across ages. Findings and caveats of the study: It was not possible, with unsorted PBMCs, to conclusively compare naive and antigen-experienced cells.

Through a sample-barcoded 5' primer and a J-beta primer mix, a second PCR was run for about 6 to 11 cycles. A template-switch adaptor with 12 random nucleotides tagged each cDNA molecule. MiXCR, applied by TCRdb to the 5' RACE reads, yields one record per CDR3 protein. The table lists around 1.7 million distinct CDR3 sequences, approximately 30% of them singletons. Those donating, healthy Caucasian individuals from Russia, were aged roughly 6 to 90. The V call is TRBV2, the J call TRBJ2-3; D possibly corresponds to TRBD2 (5 bases). The specimen was blood. The origin of this receptor is a woman aged 25 to 39 in good health. The CDR3 here is CASSQLVLTDTQYF. The CDR3, as DNA: TGTGCCAGCAGCCAACTAGTCCTCACAGATACGCAGTATTTT.